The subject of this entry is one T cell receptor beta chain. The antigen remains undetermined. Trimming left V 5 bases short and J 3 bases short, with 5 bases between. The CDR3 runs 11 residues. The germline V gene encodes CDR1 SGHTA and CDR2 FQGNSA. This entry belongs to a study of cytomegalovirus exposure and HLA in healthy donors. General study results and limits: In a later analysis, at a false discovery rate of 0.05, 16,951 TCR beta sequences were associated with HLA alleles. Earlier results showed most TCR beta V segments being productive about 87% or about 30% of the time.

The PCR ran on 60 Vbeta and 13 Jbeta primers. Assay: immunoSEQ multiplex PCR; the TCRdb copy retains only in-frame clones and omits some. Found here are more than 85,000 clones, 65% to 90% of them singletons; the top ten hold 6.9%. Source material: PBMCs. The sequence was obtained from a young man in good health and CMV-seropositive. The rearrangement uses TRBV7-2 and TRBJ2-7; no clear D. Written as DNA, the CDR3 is TGTGCCAGCAGCAGAGACTACGAGCAGTACTTC. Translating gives CASSRDYEQYF.